These 18 T cell receptor beta chains came from one sample sequenced in a study of cytomegalovirus exposure and HLA in healthy donors. The primer mix had 60 Vbeta and 13 Jbeta primers. The data were produced by immunoSEQ multiplex PCR, yet TCRdb's version contains in-frame clones alone and is incomplete. The sample includes about 210,000 clones, more than 70% of them seen just once. Material: PBMCs. Receptor source: a boy younger than 18 in good health and CMV-seronegative.

The chain uses TRBV6-1 and TRBJ1-1, with D maybe TRBD1 (6 bases). Germline loops: CDR1 MNHNS, CDR2 SASEGT. Trimming cost V 5 bases and J 5 bases, with 12 bases left between them. CDR3 length equals 13 residues. The CDR3 coding sequence is TGTGCCAGCAGTACAGGGAAAGGTACTGAAGCTTTCTTT. Protein product: CASSTGKGTEAFF.

The chain combines TRBV11-3 with TRBJ2-5; a possible D gene is TRBD2 (6 bases). The CDR3 has 15 amino acids. V lost 5 bases, J lost 3 bases, and 16 bases lay in between. The germline V gene encodes CDR1 SGHNT and CDR2 YENEEA. The CDR3 sequence: CASSRGLPGEETQYF. In DNA form, the CDR3 reads TGTGCCAGCAGCCGGGGACTCCCGGGGGAAGAGACCCAGTACTTC.

This chain uses TRBV5-1 with TRBJ1-1; perhaps TRBD1 as D (6 bases). Germline loops: CDR1 SGHRS, CDR2 YFSETQ. The CDR3 consists of 13 residues. Trimming left V 4 bases short and J 5 bases short, with 12 bases between. The DNA for the CDR3 is TGCGCCAGCAGCGTTACAGGGAGTACTGAAGCTTTCTTT. It yields the protein CASSVTGSTEAFF.

In this sample, this clone turned up a few times. This sequence joins TRBV4-2 and TRBJ2-3, with TRBD2 identical over 10 bases. The V gene end was trimmed by 3 bases and the J gene end by 0 bases; junction bases not matched to a gene: 6. Germline values: CDR1 LGHNA, CDR2 YNFKEQ. This CDR3 has 17 amino acids. The CDR3 here is CASSHFTSGASTDTQYF. In nucleotides, the CDR3 is TGTGCCAGCAGCCACTTTACTAGCGGGGCTAGCACAGATACGCAGTATTTT.

This sequence joins TRBV5-4 and TRBJ2-5; D perhaps matches TRBD2 (6 bases). Germline assignment: CDR1 SGHNT and CDR2 YYREEE (reference sequence). Trimming cost V 5 bases and J 11 bases, with 16 bases left between them. CDR3 length: 12 amino acids. The CDR3 sequence: CASSMRGGEQYF. CDR3 DNA sequence: TGTGCCAGCAGTATGCGGGGTGGAGAGCAGTACTTC.

This clone is a singleton in its sample. At the DNA level, this CDR3 is encoded by other sequences in the same sample as well. The chain joins TRBV29-1 to TRBJ1-2; 10 nucleotides agree with TRBD1. The CDR3 runs 13 residues. V gave up 4 bases and J gave up 3 bases; unmatched junction bases: 2. Looked up from germline, CDR1 is SQVTM and CDR2 is ANQGSEA. The CDR3 DNA reads TGCAGCGTTGGACAGGGGGCTGACTATGGCTACACCTTC. Translated: CSVGQGADYGYTF. The whole variable domain, remainder taken from reference TRBV29-1 and TRBJ1-2, is SAVISQKPSRDICQRGTSLTIQCQVDSQVTMMFWYRQQPGQSLTLIATANQGSEATYESGFVIDKFPISRPNLTFSTLTVSNMSPEDSSIYLCSVGQGADYGYTFGSGTRLTVV.

This chain connects TRBV30 to TRBJ2-1; 7 nucleotides match TRBD2. V shed 8 bases, J shed 2 bases, and the junction held 6 bases outside the gene matches. Germline CDR1 is GTSNPN and CDR2 is SVGIG (reference sequence). The CDR3 is 13 residues long. Written as DNA, the CDR3 is TGTGCCGGTTCTAGCGGCCCCTACAATGAGCAGTTCTTC. Its protein is CAGSSGPYNEQFF.

V usage is TRBV19 and J usage is TRBJ1-1, with D unresolved. With 7 bases removed from V and 1 base from J, the gap between germline ends came to 7 bases. The CDR3 covers 12 residues. Per the germline V gene, CDR1 is LNHDA and CDR2 is SQIVND (reference sequence). Here the CDR3 DNA reads TGTGCCAGTACCCGCAGGAACACTGAAGCTTTCTTT. It codes for CASTRRNTEAFF.

The gene calls are TRBV7-2 and TRBJ2-7; perhaps TRBD1 as D (6 bases). Trimming cost V 5 bases and J 5 bases, with 19 bases left between them. This CDR3 region has 15 residues. Germline CDR1 and CDR2: SGHTA and FQGNSA. CDR3 in DNA: TGTGCCAGCAGCCCCCCCTGGGGGACACGGGACGAGCAGTACTTC. Amino acid sequence: CASSPPWGTRDEQYF.

The J gene is TRBJ2-6, the V gene TRBV10-3; no firm D call. The CDR3 runs 13 residues. Between the trimmed V and J ends, which lost 3 bases and 2 bases, there was a span of 2 bases. Germline CDR1 reads ENHRY; CDR2 reads SYGVKD. The CDR3 spells CAISDAGANVLTF. CDR3 sequence (DNA): TGTGCCATCAGTGACGCTGGGGCCAACGTCCTGACTTTC.

The CDR3 DNA reads TGTGCCAGCAGACAGGGGGCGGGGTTCACAGATACGCAGTATTTT. Encoded protein: CASRQGAGFTDTQYF. The rearrangement links TRBV4-2 to TRBJ2-3; TRBD1 matches at 9 bases. This CDR3 is built from 15 residues. Germline V lookup: CDR1 LGHNA, CDR2 YNFKEQ. The J segment lost 2 bases and the V segment lost 6 bases, leaving 6 bases of the junction unmatched.

The genes are TRBV7-8 and TRBJ1-2, with unresolved D. CDR3 length equals 15 residues. The germline V and J ends were trimmed by 6 bases and 3 bases, with 17 bases remaining between them. The germline gives CDR1 SGHVS, CDR2 FQNEAQ. The CDR3 region is CASRGGPNPDYGYTF. The CDR3 coding sequence is TGTGCCAGCAGGGGTGGGCCTAACCCTGACTATGGCTACACCTTC.

This clone was counted between two and nine times. V is TRBV30 and J is TRBJ2-1, with TRBD1 matching over 12 bases. CDR1 is GTSNPN, CDR2 SVGIG, per germline (reference sequence). The junction had 8 bases not matched to a gene; V was cut back by 1 base and J by 7 bases. This CDR3 has 16 amino acids. Here the CDR3 DNA reads TGTGCCTGGAGTGGGCGACGGGACAGGGGGCTGAATGAGCAGTTCTTC. This encodes CAWSGRRDRGLNEQFF.

The J gene is TRBJ2-5, the V gene TRBV7-2; TRBD2 matches at 8 bases. The CDR3 has 14 residues. The J segment lost 2 bases and the V segment lost 4 bases, leaving 3 bases of the junction unmatched. CDR1 is SGHTA, CDR2 FQGNSA, per germline. CDR3 sequence reads: CASSSSGPQETQYF. DNA for the CDR3: TGTGCCAGCAGCTCTAGCGGGCCGCAAGAGACCCAGTACTTC.

The rearrangement joins TRBV9 to TRBJ1-3; 7 nucleotides line up with TRBD1. The CDR3 runs to 15 residues. The trim removed 2 bases at V and 4 bases at J, leaving 6 bases unmatched. The germline V gene encodes CDR1 SGDLS and CDR2 YYNGEE. In nucleotides, the CDR3 is TGTGCCAGCAGCGTCACAGGGGTAACAGGAAACACCATATATTTT. Its protein product is CASSVTGVTGNTIYF.

This clone was seen only once. The V call is TRBV30, the J call TRBJ1-1; the D gene is possibly TRBD1 (5 bases). CDR1 and CDR2 (germline): GTSNPN, SVGIG (reference sequence). The CDR3 contains 15 residues. V lost 0 bases and J 1 base, leaving 12 bases between the germline ends. CDR3 coding DNA: TGTGCCTGGAGTGTACGAGGCAGGGCGAACACTGAAGCTTTCTTT. It yields the protein CAWSVRGRANTEAFF.

The rearrangement links TRBV30 to TRBJ1-5, with 8 bases that match TRBD1. The CDR3 length is 13 residues. Trimming took 0 bases from V and 7 from J; bases not matched to a gene: 2. Germline V gene sequence: CDR1 GTSNPN, CDR2 SVGIG (reference sequence). The CDR3 sequence: CAWSVRGQQPQHF. The CDR3 coding sequence is TGTGCCTGGAGTGTCAGGGGGCAACAGCCCCAGCATTTT.

This chain connects TRBV29-1 to TRBJ1-2; D not resolved. Trimming cost V 2 bases and J 8 bases, with 12 bases left between them. The CDR3 spans 12 residues. The V gene's germline CDR1 is SQVTM and CDR2 ANQGSEA. The CDR3 DNA follows: TGCAGCGTTGAATCAGGCCGCGGGGGCTACACCTTC. Protein sequence: CSVESGRGGYTF.